The 2 T cell receptor beta chains below were found in one sample sequenced in a study of control samples from healthy donors and cancer patients. Some clones are missing from TCRdb's copy, which holds only in-frame ones; the method was immunoSEQ multiplex PCR. The sample lists 90,000 to 130,000 clones, just under 85% seen once, with approximately 6.7% in the top ten. Sequencing was performed on blood. These receptors were taken from a man younger than 35 in good health.

Comments on this clone: The junction and the germline gene differ at one end; a read error may be behind it. This sequence joins TRBV7-7 and TRBJ2-3, with 9 bases matching TRBD1. The CDR3 runs to 15 residues. The germline gives CDR1 SSHAT, CDR2 FNYEAQ (reference sequence). In DNA form, the CDR3 reads TGTGCTAGCAGCTCAGCCGGGACAGGGACAGATACGCAGTATTTT. Its protein product is CASSSAGTGTDTQYF.

The chain recombines TRBV18 with TRBJ2-7; no firm D call. The CDR3 length is 12 residues. V was cut by 3 bases and J by 6 bases, with 9 bases left in between. Germline-derived CDR1 and CDR2 are KGHSH and LQKENI. The CDR3 region is CASSPDPGEQYF. The CDR3 DNA reads TGTGCCAGCTCACCGGACCCCGGCGAGCAGTACTTC.